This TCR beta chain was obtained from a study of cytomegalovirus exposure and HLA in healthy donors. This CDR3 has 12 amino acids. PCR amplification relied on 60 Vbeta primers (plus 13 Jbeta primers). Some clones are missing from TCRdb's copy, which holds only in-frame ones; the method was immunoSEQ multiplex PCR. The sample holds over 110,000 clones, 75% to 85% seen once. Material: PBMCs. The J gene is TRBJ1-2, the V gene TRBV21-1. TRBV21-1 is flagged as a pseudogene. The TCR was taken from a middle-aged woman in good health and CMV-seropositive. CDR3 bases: TGTGCCTCCGGGAGACAGAACTATGGCTACACCTTC. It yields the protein CASGRQNYGYTF.